This T cell receptor (beta chain) was sequenced in a study of regulatory T cells in long-lasting Graves disease. Library construction for TCR beta used iRepertoire HTBI primers and Arm-PCR of CDR3 regions. Methods used by the authors: Across samples, 60 or so TRBV and about 13 TRBJ segments were found. In TCRdb, the multiplex PCR reads were re-called with MiXCR into one record per CDR3 protein. TCRdb, rather than the study authors, made the V and J calls. The sample includes around 360,000 distinct CDR3 sequences, roughly 15% of them seen just once. V gave up 4 bases and J gave up 13 bases, with 16 bases separating them. This CDR3 contains 13 residues. CDR1 and CDR2 from the germline V gene are LGHDT and YNNKEL (reference sequence). This clonotype was detected ten times or more. Sample time point: newly diagnosed GD, antithyroid drugs for less than 3 months. RNA from PBMCs was the source of the TCR library. About 9.1 milliliters of peripheral blood went into EDTA tubes.

Separately, the same data were catalogued under a study of T cells in Graves' hyperthyroidism and ophthalmopathy.

The origin of this receptor is a woman under 30 with Graves disease. This rearrangement joins TRBV3-1 to TRBJ1-4, with D possibly TRBD1 on 5 matching bases. The sample was peripheral blood mononuclear cells (PBMCs), taken at new diagnosis, from a patient treated with antithyroid drugs. The CDR3 DNA reads TGTGCCAGCAGCCCCGCAGGGTCTCGACCACTGTTTTTT. Amino acids: CASSPAGSRPLFF.